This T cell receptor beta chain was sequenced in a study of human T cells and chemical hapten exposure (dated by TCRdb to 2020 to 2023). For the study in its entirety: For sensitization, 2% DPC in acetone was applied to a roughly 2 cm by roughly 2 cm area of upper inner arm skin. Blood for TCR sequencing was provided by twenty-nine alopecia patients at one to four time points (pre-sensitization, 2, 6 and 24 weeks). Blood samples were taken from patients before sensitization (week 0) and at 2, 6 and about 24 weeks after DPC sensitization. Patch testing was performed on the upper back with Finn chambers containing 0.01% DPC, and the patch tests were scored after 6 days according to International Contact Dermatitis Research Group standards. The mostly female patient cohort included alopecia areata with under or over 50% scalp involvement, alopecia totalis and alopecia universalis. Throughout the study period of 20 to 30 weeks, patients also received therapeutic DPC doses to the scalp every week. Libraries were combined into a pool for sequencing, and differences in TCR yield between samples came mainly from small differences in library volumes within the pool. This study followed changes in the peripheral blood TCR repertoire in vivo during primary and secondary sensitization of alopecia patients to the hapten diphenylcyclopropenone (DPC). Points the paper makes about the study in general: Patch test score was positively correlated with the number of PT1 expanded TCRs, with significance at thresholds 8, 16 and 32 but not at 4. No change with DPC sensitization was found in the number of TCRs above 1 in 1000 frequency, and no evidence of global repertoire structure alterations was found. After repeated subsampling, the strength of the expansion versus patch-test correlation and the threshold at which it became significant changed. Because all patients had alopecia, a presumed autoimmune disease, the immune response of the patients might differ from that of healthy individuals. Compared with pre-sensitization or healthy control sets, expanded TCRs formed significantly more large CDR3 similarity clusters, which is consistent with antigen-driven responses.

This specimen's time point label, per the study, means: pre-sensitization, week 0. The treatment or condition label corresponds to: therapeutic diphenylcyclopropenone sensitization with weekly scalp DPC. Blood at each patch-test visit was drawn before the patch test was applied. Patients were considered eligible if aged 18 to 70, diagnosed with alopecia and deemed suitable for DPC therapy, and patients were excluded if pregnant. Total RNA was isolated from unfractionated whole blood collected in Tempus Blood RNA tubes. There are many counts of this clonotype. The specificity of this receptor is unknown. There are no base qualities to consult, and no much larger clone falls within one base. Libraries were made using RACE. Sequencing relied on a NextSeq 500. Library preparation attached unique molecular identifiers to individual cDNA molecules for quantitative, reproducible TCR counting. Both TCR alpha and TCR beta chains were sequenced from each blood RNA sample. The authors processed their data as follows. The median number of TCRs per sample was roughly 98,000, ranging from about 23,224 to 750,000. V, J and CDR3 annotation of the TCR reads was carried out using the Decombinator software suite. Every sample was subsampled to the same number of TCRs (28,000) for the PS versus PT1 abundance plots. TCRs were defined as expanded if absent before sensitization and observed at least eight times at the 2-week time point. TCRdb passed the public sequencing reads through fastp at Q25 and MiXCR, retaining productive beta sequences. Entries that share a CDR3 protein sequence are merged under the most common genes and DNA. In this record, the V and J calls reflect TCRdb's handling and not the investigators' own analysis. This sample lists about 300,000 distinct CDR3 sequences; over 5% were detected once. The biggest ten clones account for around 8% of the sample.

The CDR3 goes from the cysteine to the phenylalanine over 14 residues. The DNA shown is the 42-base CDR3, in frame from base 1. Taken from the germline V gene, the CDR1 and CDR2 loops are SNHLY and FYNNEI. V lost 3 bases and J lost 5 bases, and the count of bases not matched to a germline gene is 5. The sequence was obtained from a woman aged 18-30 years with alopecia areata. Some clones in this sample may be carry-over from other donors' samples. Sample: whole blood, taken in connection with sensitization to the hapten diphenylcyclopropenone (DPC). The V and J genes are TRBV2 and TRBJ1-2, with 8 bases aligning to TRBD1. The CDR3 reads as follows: CASSDWTGRYGYTF. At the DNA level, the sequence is TGTGCCAGCAGTGATTGGACAGGGAGGTATGGCTACACCTTC.